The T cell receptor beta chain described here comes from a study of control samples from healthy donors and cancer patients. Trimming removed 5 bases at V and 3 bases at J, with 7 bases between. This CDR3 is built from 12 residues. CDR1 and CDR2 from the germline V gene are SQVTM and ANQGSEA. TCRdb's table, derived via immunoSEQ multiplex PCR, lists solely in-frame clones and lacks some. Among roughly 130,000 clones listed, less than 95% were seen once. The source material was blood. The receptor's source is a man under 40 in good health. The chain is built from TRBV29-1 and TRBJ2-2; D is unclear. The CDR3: CSVRHYTGELFF. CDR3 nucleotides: TGCAGCGTTCGCCATTACACCGGGGAGCTGTTTTTT.